One sample yielded the 30 T cell receptor beta chains listed below, sequenced in a study of blood T cell repertoires in COVID-19. Generated by immunoSEQ multiplex PCR, the TCRdb table keeps only in-frame clones and is missing some. The sample contains roughly 220,000 clones, roughly 85% of which appear only once. The sample taken for sequencing was PBMCs or T cells enriched from blood (not recorded which). Receptors originate from a woman between 35 and 50 years old with acute COVID-19.

This rearrangement joins TRBV5-6 to TRBJ2-1; no firm D call. Germline loops: CDR1 SGHDT, CDR2 YYEEEE. CDR3 length: 12 amino acids. Between the trimmed V and J ends, which lost 5 bases and 5 bases, there was a span of 8 bases. CDR3 in amino acids: CASSRGNNEQFF. The CDR3, as DNA: TGTGCCAGCAGTCGCGGAAACAATGAGCAGTTCTTC.

The chain employs TRBV10-3 and TRBJ1-2; D perhaps matches TRBD1 (6 bases). The V gene lost 2 bases and the J gene lost 0 bases, with 13 bases spanning the gap. This CDR3 spans 16 amino acids. CDR1 and CDR2 from the germline V gene are ENHRY and SYGVKD. CDR3 in DNA: TGTGCCATCAGTGAGGGGGCCGGGACATCTAACTATGGCTACACCTTC. Its translation is CAISEGAGTSNYGYTF.

This rearrangement joins TRBV5-1 to TRBJ1-1; D not resolved. Trimming took 4 bases from V and 0 from J, leaving 13 bases between them. Germline loops: CDR1 SGHRS, CDR2 YFSETQ. CDR3 length: 15 residues. CDR3: CASSRGFGVNTEAFF. The DNA of the CDR3 is TGCGCCAGCAGCCGAGGGTTCGGAGTGAACACTGAAGCTTTCTTT.

V usage is TRBV29-1 and J usage is TRBJ2-2; 7 bases agree with TRBD1. The CDR3 has 14 residues. Germline CDR1 is SQVTM and CDR2 is ANQGSEA. Losses at the gene ends were 6 bases for V and 3 bases for J; bases not matched to a gene: 7. In DNA, the CDR3 is TGCAGCGTAACAGGGGTGGTAGACACCGGGGAGCTGTTTTTT. As protein: CSVTGVVDTGELFF.

This rearrangement joins TRBV11-3 to TRBJ2-3, with 9 nucleotides matching TRBD1. The V gene's germline CDR1 is SGHNT and CDR2 YENEEA. The CDR3 spans 15 residues. V shed 5 bases and J 0 bases; nucleotides not matched to a gene: 3. As DNA, the CDR3 is TGTGCCAGCAGCCCCGGGACAGGGAGCACAGATACGCAGTATTTT. It yields the protein CASSPGTGSTDTQYF.

V and J are TRBV7-3 and TRBJ2-3; 9 bases map to TRBD2. V shed 5 bases and J 2 bases; nucleotides not matched to a gene: 8. The CDR3 extends over 16 amino acids. Germline V CDR1 and CDR2: SGHTA, FQGTGA. DNA of the CDR3: TGTGCCAGCAGCGGCTCTAGCGGGGACGTCACAGATACGCAGTATTTT. Protein sequence: CASSGSSGDVTDTQYF.

This clone was seen more than once but under ten times. The gene calls are TRBV19 and TRBJ2-2; D might be TRBD2 (5 bases). Germline-derived CDR1 and CDR2 are LNHDA and SQIVND (reference sequence). V shed 1 base and J shed 1 base, with 7 bases lying between them. CDR3 length equals 15 residues. The DNA of the CDR3 is TGTGCCAGTAGTATAGTAGCGAGGAACACCGGGGAGCTGTTTTTT. Encoded protein: CASSIVARNTGELFF.

This clone was seen only once. The genes are TRBV9 and TRBJ1-2, with D tentatively TRBD1 (5 bases). The CDR3 spans 14 residues. Germline assignment: CDR1 SGDLS and CDR2 YYNGEE. Trimming took 7 bases from V and 4 from J, leaving 17 bases between them. CDR3 sequence (DNA): TGTGCCAGCTCGCCCCAGGGTCTGATCTATGGCTACACCTTC. Amino acids: CASSPQGLIYGYTF.

The chain combines TRBV7-2 with TRBJ1-2; weak D call: TRBD1 (6 bases). CDR1 and CDR2 (germline): SGHTA, FQGNSA. There are 15 residues in the CDR3. Trimming took off 5 bases at V and 5 bases at J, with 18 bases between the two ends. The CDR3 here is CASSTPTTGKYGYTF. The CDR3 DNA follows: TGTGCCAGCAGCACTCCAACGACAGGAAAATATGGCTACACCTTC.

The chain uses TRBV7-9 and TRBJ1-1; perhaps TRBD1 as D (6 bases). Looked up from germline, CDR1 is SEHNR and CDR2 is FQNEAQ (reference sequence). CDR3 size: 14 residues. V lost 8 bases and J lost 0, with 13 bases in between. CDR3 nucleotides: TGTGCCAGCCATTTACAGGGCTTGAACACTGAAGCTTTCTTT. Encoded protein: CASHLQGLNTEAFF.

V usage is TRBV2 and J usage is TRBJ2-5; weak D call: TRBD1 (5 bases). The length of the CDR3 is 13 residues. Germline V gene lookup returns CDR1 SNHLY and CDR2 FYNNEI. Trimming took off 6 bases at V and 5 bases at J, with 13 bases between the two ends. CDR3 bases: TGTGCCAGCAGGAAAGGGGTGGGGGAGACCCAGTACTTC. It yields the protein CASRKGVGETQYF. Full variable domain (missing parts from reference TRBV2 and TRBJ2-5): EPEVTQTPSHQVTQMGQEVILRCVPISNHLYFYWYRQILGQKVEFLVSFYNNEISEKSEIFDDQFSVERPDGSNFTLKIRSTKLEDSAMYFCASRKGVGETQYFGPGTRLLVL.

This clone was picked up one time. The rearrangement links TRBV5-1 to TRBJ2-5, with D maybe TRBD1 (6 bases). Germline CDR1 reads SGHRS; CDR2 reads YFSETQ. V gave up 2 bases and J gave up 0 bases, with 11 bases separating them. CDR3 length equals 15 residues. The CDR3 here is CASSLTTGNQETQYF. As DNA, the CDR3 is TGCGCCAGCAGCTTAACAACAGGGAACCAAGAGACCCAGTACTTC.

The chain recombines TRBV29-1 with TRBJ2-1; maybe TRBD2 (6 bases). The CDR3 contains 16 residues. Germline V lookup: CDR1 SQVTM, CDR2 ANQGSEA. V lost 7 bases to trimming and J lost 0 bases, with 19 bases between them. CDR3 region: CSARRGTASSYNEQFF. The CDR3 DNA follows: TGCAGCGCGCGCCGCGGGACGGCGAGCTCCTACAATGAGCAGTTCTTC.

This clone was seen just once. The chain has TRBV15 and TRBJ2-3; 8 bases match TRBD1. The ends lost 5 bases at V and 5 bases at J; junction bases unmatched: 18. Germline V gives CDR1 LNHNV, CDR2 YYDKDF (reference sequence). The CDR3 totals 18 residues. CDR3 sequence reads: CATSQTPGRTGSQDTQYF. In DNA, the CDR3 is TGTGCCACCAGCCAAACCCCCGGCCGGACAGGGTCCCAAGATACGCAGTATTTT.

The chain joins TRBV12-1 to TRBJ2-7; the table's D call, TRBD2, has no DNA check behind it. TRBV12-1 is noted as a pseudogene. The CDR3 spans 15 residues. In DNA, the CDR3 is TGTGCCAGCACCCAAATCCGGGATACCCTCTACGAGCAGTACGTC. Its protein is CASTQIRDTLYEQYV.

The chain joins TRBV18 to TRBJ1-1; D not certain. Germline assignment: CDR1 KGHSH and CDR2 LQKENI. V lost 5 bases to trimming and J lost 1 base, with 8 bases between them. The CDR3 runs to 13 residues. The CDR3 nucleotides are TGTGCCAGCTCAGGGCGTTGGAACACTGAAGCTTTCTTT. Its translation is CASSGRWNTEAFF.

The chain combines TRBV18 with TRBJ1-1, with 8 bases that match TRBD1. The V gene's germline CDR1 is KGHSH and CDR2 LQKENI. The CDR3 spans 13 residues. Trimming cost V 5 bases and J 5 bases; bases outside gene matches: 4. The CDR3 nucleotides read TGTGCCAGCTCATTCAACAGGGGGACTGAAGCTTTCTTT. It codes for CASSFNRGTEAFF.

This rearrangement joins TRBV12-3 or TRBV12-4 to TRBJ1-2; no clear D gene. The CDR3 is 12 amino acids. V gave up 1 base and J gave up 7 bases, with 7 bases separating them. The CDR3 nucleotides read TGTGCCAGCAGTTTAGGGACTGTTGGCTACACCTTC. Protein product: CASSLGTVGYTF.

The gene calls are TRBV11-2 and TRBJ1-2; 9 nucleotides align to TRBD1. Losses at the gene ends were 1 base for V and 7 bases for J; bases not matched to a gene: 4. Germline CDR1 reads SGHAT; CDR2 reads FQNNGV. This CDR3 has 14 residues. The CDR3 region is CASSLVGDRAGYTF. Written as DNA, the CDR3 is TGTGCCAGCAGCTTAGTCGGGGACAGGGCTGGCTACACCTTC.

This chain links TRBV6-2 or TRBV6-3 with TRBJ2-3, with TRBD1 as a possible D gene (5 bases). The length of the CDR3 is 13 residues. Germline V lookup: CDR1 MNHEY, CDR2 SVGEGT. V was pared by 5 bases and J by 2 bases, with 8 bases between. CDR3 sequence: CASSLRDTDTQYF. The CDR3 bases are TGTGCCAGCAGTCTCAGGGACACAGATACGCAGTATTTT.

CDR3 sequence: CASSPGGAFF. Here the CDR3 DNA reads TGTGCCAGCAGCCCAGGGGGTGCTTTCTTT. The chain employs TRBV11-2 and TRBJ1-1, with 7 bases lining up with TRBD1. This CDR3 has 10 residues. Germline loops: CDR1 SGHAT, CDR2 FQNNGV. V shed 5 bases, J shed 11 bases, and the junction held 2 bases outside the gene matches.

The rearrangement links TRBV19 to TRBJ1-5, with TRBD1 matching over 9 bases. Unmatched junction bases numbered 10, after V lost 3 bases and J lost 1 base. The CDR3 extends over 18 amino acids. CDR1 and CDR2 from the germline V gene are LNHDA and SQIVND (reference sequence). The CDR3 nucleotides read TGTGCCAGTAGTATTCCGGGACAGGGCGTAGGAAGCAATCAGCCCCAGCATTTT. Amino acid sequence: CASSIPGQGVGSNQPQHF.

The J gene is TRBJ1-1, the V gene TRBV9; D is ambiguous. This CDR3 contains 13 residues. V was trimmed by 0 bases and J by 9 bases, leaving 12 bases between them. Germline assignment: CDR1 SGDLS and CDR2 YYNGEE. This CDR3 is CASSVALGGQAFF. As DNA, the CDR3 is TGTGCCAGCAGCGTAGCATTGGGAGGGCAAGCTTTCTTT.

V is TRBV7-9 and J is TRBJ1-2, with 7 bases matching TRBD1. The CDR3 is made up of 16 amino acids. Germline CDR1 and CDR2: SEHNR and FQNEAQ (reference sequence). V shed 2 bases, J shed 4 bases, and the junction held 10 bases outside the gene matches. The CDR3, as DNA: TGTGCCAGCAGCTTAACAGGGGCGAAACATCTCTATGGCTACACCTTC. Residues: CASSLTGAKHLYGYTF. The full variable domain, with the rest looked up from reference TRBV7-9 and TRBJ1-2, is DTGVSQNPRHKITKRGQNVTFRCDPISEHNRLYWYRQTLGQGPEFLTYFQNEAQLEKSRLLSDRFSAERPKGSFSTLEIQRTEQGDSAMYLCASSLTGAKHLYGYTFGSGTRLTVV.

The chain recombines TRBV9 with TRBJ2-1, with 10 bases identical to TRBD1. Germline loops: CDR1 SGDLS, CDR2 YYNGEE. V was pared by 0 bases and J by 14 bases, with 5 bases of the junction left unmatched. This CDR3 contains 13 residues. The CDR3 protein is CASSVATGGKKFF. The DNA of the CDR3 is TGTGCCAGCAGCGTAGCGACAGGGGGCAAGAAGTTCTTC. The full variable domain, its missing parts supplied by reference TRBV9 and TRBJ2-1, is DSGVTQTPKHLITATGQRVTLRCSPRSGDLSVYWYQQSLDQGLQFLIQYYNGEERAKGNILERFSAQQFPDLHSELNLSSLELGDSALYFCASSVATGGKKFFGPGTRLTVL.

V usage is TRBV7-2 and J usage is TRBJ2-2, with 8 bases aligning to TRBD2. The length of the CDR3 is 18 residues. The germline V gene encodes CDR1 SGHTA and CDR2 FQGNSA. V was clipped by 10 bases and J by 4 bases; unmatched bases: 20. CDR3 region: CATPGVIRLAGATGELFF. CDR3 DNA sequence: TGTGCCACCCCTGGTGTCATTAGGCTAGCGGGTGCCACCGGGGAGCTGTTTTTT.

This sequence joins TRBV27 and TRBJ1-2, with 8 bases fitting TRBD1. Germline CDR1 reads MNHEY; CDR2 reads SMNVEV (reference sequence). The CDR3 covers 15 residues. After removal of 6 bases from V and 6 bases from J, the junction contained 12 bases not matched to a gene. The CDR3 nucleotides read TGTGCCAGCAGCCCAACGGACAGGGCAACCAATGGCTACACCTTC. This codes for CASSPTDRATNGYTF.

Remarks on this clone: Other DNA sequences in this sample translate to the same CDR3. This chain connects TRBV9 to TRBJ1-1; a weak D match, TRBD1 (6 bases). Germline V gene lookup returns CDR1 SGDLS and CDR2 YYNGEE. The V end lost 2 bases, the J end lost 0 bases, and 8 bases lay between the germline ends. This CDR3 is 14 amino acids long. The CDR3 protein is CASSVGQMNTEAFF. CDR3 DNA: TGTGCCAGCAGCGTGGGACAAATGAACACTGAAGCTTTCTTT.

The chain couples TRBV6-6 to TRBJ1-1; no definite D call. Trimming removed 0 bases at V and 5 bases at J, with 10 bases between. This CDR3 region has 14 residues. CDR1 and CDR2 (germline): MNHNY, SVGAGI (reference sequence). CDR3 nucleotide sequence: TGTGCCAGCAGTTACTCGATCGGCGGAACTGAAGCTTTCTTT. Translated: CASSYSIGGTEAFF.

V and J are TRBV19 and TRBJ1-5; D ambiguous. The CDR3 length is 13 residues. Germline CDR1 LNHDA, CDR2 SQIVND (reference sequence). V dropped 3 bases and J dropped 5 bases, with 8 bases sitting between them. CDR3 DNA sequence: TGTGCCAGTAGTATCCAGTCCGATCAGCCCCAGCATTTT. Amino acid sequence: CASSIQSDQPQHF.